Listed below are T cell receptor beta chains from one sample, sequenced in a study of blood T cell repertoires in COVID-19. The method was immunoSEQ multiplex PCR; TCRdb's version includes in-frame clones alone and lacks a portion of them. This sample has roughly 200,000 clones, with roughly 86% found just once. The sample comprised peripheral blood. These receptors originate from a young man with active or convalescent COVID-19. Both conserved end residues are part of each CDR3. The order of the fields is J gene, V gene, CDR3 protein.

j_gene: TRBJ2-7; v_gene: TRBV27; CDR3aa: CASRGTSASYEQYF
j_gene: TRBJ1-4; v_gene: TRBV4-1; CDR3aa: CASSQGVNANEKLFF
j_gene: TRBJ1-2; v_gene: TRBV6-6; CDR3aa: CASSYSIGGANYGYTF
j_gene: TRBJ1-1; v_gene: TRBV30; CDR3aa: CAWSGIQGATEAFF
j_gene: TRBJ2-1; v_gene: TRBV9; CDR3aa: CASSVAPSGFVTSYNEQFF
j_gene: TRBJ1-5; v_gene: TRBV30; CDR3aa: CAWSLGGGLSQPQHF
j_gene: TRBJ2-5; v_gene: TRBV7-2; CDR3aa: CASSFHGSSVGETQYF
j_gene: TRBJ1-2; v_gene: TRBV7-9; CDR3aa: CASSSPAADLGYGYTF
j_gene: TRBJ1-2; v_gene: TRBV2; CDR3aa: CARTPGQLYGYTF
j_gene: TRBJ2-3; v_gene: TRBV3-1/TRBV3-2; CDR3aa: CASSGRGSTDTQYF
j_gene: TRBJ2-1; v_gene: TRBV6-5; CDR3aa: CASSLSGTSVYNEQFF
j_gene: TRBJ2-7; v_gene: TRBV4-3; CDR3aa: CASSQTVAGGSEQYF
j_gene: TRBJ1-1; v_gene: TRBV18; CDR3aa: CASSPSVRSGAFF
j_gene: TRBJ1-2; v_gene: TRBV9; CDR3aa: CASSVLDRGISYTF
j_gene: TRBJ1-5; v_gene: TRBV5-1; CDR3aa: CASSFSGQGQPQHF
j_gene: TRBJ1-2; v_gene: TRBV4-1; CDR3aa: CASSRQTGFYGYTF
j_gene: TRBJ1-2; v_gene: TRBV19; CDR3aa: CASSRQTGGTTGYTF
j_gene: TRBJ2-5; v_gene: TRBV6-2/TRBV6-3; CDR3aa: CASSKPSGETQYF
j_gene: TRBJ1-3; v_gene: TRBV10-3; CDR3aa: CAISERGALGNTIYF
j_gene: TRBJ1-2; v_gene: TRBV13; CDR3aa: CASRWSRDRGYGYTF
j_gene: TRBJ1-1; v_gene: TRBV5-5; CDR3aa: CASSFRVDEAFF
j_gene: TRBJ1-1; v_gene: TRBV5-1; CDR3aa: CASSVRGSEAFF
j_gene: TRBJ1-2; v_gene: TRBV12-3/TRBV12-4; CDR3aa: CASSFRRDGYTF
j_gene: TRBJ1-1; v_gene: TRBV29-1; CDR3aa: CSARRVNTEAFF
j_gene: TRBJ2-3; v_gene: TRBV5-8; CDR3aa: CASSLDRLSFTDTQYF
j_gene: TRBJ2-3; v_gene: TRBV9; CDR3aa: CASSPIDGGALDSQYF
j_gene: TRBJ2-4; v_gene: TRBV18; CDR3aa: CASSYGTGEDIQYF
j_gene: TRBJ1-1; v_gene: TRBV30; CDR3aa: CAYGGVLWENTEAFF
j_gene: TRBJ2-7; v_gene: TRBV7-7; CDR3aa: CASSPGASGDTYEQYF
j_gene: TRBJ1-3; v_gene: TRBV6-5; CDR3aa: CASREGARDTIYF
j_gene: TRBJ2-1; v_gene: TRBV2; CDR3aa: CASSLDSNEQFF
j_gene: TRBJ2-1; v_gene: TRBV5-1; CDR3aa: CASTAGTSTYNEQFF
j_gene: TRBJ1-1; v_gene: TRBV5-1; CDR3aa: CASSLAQGRAGTEAFF
j_gene: TRBJ1-2; v_gene: TRBV5-6; CDR3aa: CASSRAGVSGYTF
j_gene: TRBJ1-2; v_gene: TRBV3-1/TRBV3-2; CDR3aa: CASSQGLLYGYTF
j_gene: TRBJ2-4; v_gene: TRBV27; CDR3aa: CATRRWDRENIQYF
j_gene: TRBJ1-1; v_gene: TRBV10-3; CDR3aa: CAISESRPGQGDTEAFF
j_gene: TRBJ2-7; v_gene: TRBV10-2; CDR3aa: CASSEGSGGTGAYEQYF
j_gene: TRBJ2-2; v_gene: TRBV5-1; CDR3aa: CASSIRTGGTGELFF
j_gene: TRBJ2-1; v_gene: TRBV13; CDR3aa: CASRRSSGGASEQFF
j_gene: TRBJ2-1; v_gene: TRBV4-2; CDR3aa: CASSQDAQQGATYNEQFF
j_gene: TRBJ1-3; v_gene: TRBV19; CDR3aa: CASSRWTGSNSGNTIYF
j_gene: TRBJ1-5; v_gene: TRBV4-1; CDR3aa: CASSHELGQKRNQPQHF
j_gene: TRBJ1-4; v_gene: TRBV7-2; CDR3aa: CASSLQVSNEKLFF
j_gene: TRBJ1-5; v_gene: TRBV15; CDR3aa: CATSRQGLRDQPQHF
j_gene: TRBJ2-7; v_gene: TRBV4-1; CDR3aa: CASSPNVEAYEQYF
j_gene: TRBJ1-5; v_gene: TRBV25-1; CDR3aa: CASSESNQPQHF
j_gene: TRBJ2-5; v_gene: TRBV20-1; CDR3aa: CSASLTGGQETQYF